A single sample gave rise to the 19 T cell receptor beta chains below, sequenced in a study of T cell clonotyping in hematopoietic cell transplantation. Regarding time point: recipient sample about 28 days before transplant, after cytoreduction. Measured with immunoSEQ multiplex PCR; TCRdb has only the in-frame clones, and not every one. The sample records 5,000 to 6,000 clones, about 88% being singletons. The specimen was peripheral blood mononuclear cells, collected before stem cell transplant. The receptors derive from a man in his 60s with acute myeloid leukemia. Some clones in this sample may be carry-over from other donors' samples.

As to this clone: One end of the junction does not line up with germline, which may come from a read error. This rearrangement joins TRBV7-7 to TRBJ2-1, with a tentative D call TRBD2 (6 bases). Germline assignment: CDR1 SSHAT and CDR2 FNYEAQ (reference sequence). The CDR3 loop spans 15 amino acids. For the CDR3, the DNA is TGTGCTAGCAGCTTAGCGGCGGGACGATACAATGAGCAGTTCTTC. Residues: CASSLAAGRYNEQFF.

The chain uses TRBV9 and TRBJ2-7; no clear D. The CDR3 runs 13 residues. V was cut by 3 bases and J by 0 bases, with 7 bases left in between. Germline V gene lookup returns CDR1 SGDLS and CDR2 YYNGEE. DNA for the CDR3: TGTGCCAGCAGCGACGGTGTCTCCTACGAGCAGTACTTC. Its translation: CASSDGVSYEQYF. Filled out from reference TRBV9 and TRBJ2-7, the complete variable domain reads DSGVTQTPKHLITATGQRVTLRCSPRSGDLSVYWYQQSLDQGLQFLIQYYNGEERAKGNILERFSAQQFPDLHSELNLSSLELGDSALYFCASSDGVSYEQYFGPGTRLTVT.

J is TRBJ2-2 and V is TRBV30; 7 bases agree with TRBD2. The length of the CDR3 is 14 residues. Germline CDR1 is GTSNPN and CDR2 is SVGIG (reference sequence). V dropped 3 bases and J dropped 1; count of bases not matched to a gene: 2. The CDR3 here is CAWRWGGNTGELFF. The CDR3 DNA sequence: TGTGCCTGGAGATGGGGGGGGAACACCGGGGAGCTGTTTTTT. The full variable domain, rest sourced from reference TRBV30 and TRBJ2-2, is SQTIHQWPATLVQPVGSPLSLECTVEGTSNPNLYWYRQAAGRGLQLLFYSVGIGQISSEVPQNLSASRPQDRQFILSSKKLLLSDSGFYLCAWRWGGNTGELFFGEGSRLTVL.

The sample holds a few counts of this clone. The chain joins TRBV18 to TRBJ2-3; D unresolved. Between the trimmed V and J ends, which lost 2 bases and 2 bases, there was a span of 5 bases. The CDR3 is 13 residues long. Per the germline V gene, CDR1 is KGHSH and CDR2 is LQKENI. The CDR3 nucleotides read TGTGCCAGCTCACCAGCCCTCACAGATACGCAGTATTTT. Translation: CASSPALTDTQYF. The variable domain in full, completed from reference TRBV18 and TRBJ2-3, reads NAGVMQNPRHLVRRRGQEARLRCSPMKGHSHVYWYRQLPEEGLKFMVYLQKENIIDESGMPKERFSAEFPKEGPSILRIQQVVRGDSAAYFCASSPALTDTQYFGPGTRLTVL.

The V and J genes are TRBV7-3 and TRBJ2-3; D is unclear. The CDR3 runs 16 residues. The germline V and J ends were trimmed by 1 base and 0 bases, with 11 bases remaining between them. CDR1 and CDR2 (germline): SGHTA, FQGTGA. DNA for the CDR3: TGTGCCAGCAGCTTAATTGCTGCGGTTAGCACAGATACGCAGTATTTT. It yields the protein CASSLIAAVSTDTQYF.

This clone was recorded only once. The genes are TRBV7-3 and TRBJ2-1; 14 bases align to TRBD2. Germline V gives CDR1 SGHTA, CDR2 FQGTGA. V gave up 5 bases and J gave up 8 bases; unmatched junction bases: 11. This CDR3 comprises 17 residues. This CDR3 reads CASSPKGLAGARDEQFF. In nucleotides, the CDR3 is TGTGCCAGCAGCCCCAAGGGACTAGCGGGGGCCCGGGATGAGCAGTTCTTC.

The rearrangement uses TRBV5-4 and TRBJ1-3; D ambiguous. Germline-derived CDR1 and CDR2 are SGHNT and YYREEE (reference sequence). V lost 0 bases and J 0 bases, leaving 7 bases between the germline ends. This CDR3 spans 15 amino acids. This CDR3 is CASSLESNSGNTIYF. DNA for the CDR3: TGTGCCAGCAGCTTGGAAAGCAACTCTGGAAACACCATATATTTT.

This clone was recorded only once. The chain uses TRBV5-1 and TRBJ2-7; a weak D match, TRBD2 (5 bases). Germline lookup yields CDR1 SGHRS and CDR2 YFSETQ. The CDR3 is made up of 13 amino acids. Trimming cost V 6 bases and J 6 bases, with 16 bases left between them. Here the CDR3 reads CASMVESGSEQYF. The CDR3 region has the DNA TGCGCCAGCATGGTGGAATCGGGGAGCGAGCAGTACTTC.

This clone was seen a single time. V and J are TRBV19 and TRBJ1-3; D gene uncertain. Germline V gene data show CDR1 as LNHDA and CDR2 as SQIVND (reference sequence). CDR3 length: 16 amino acids. The ends were cut back, 5 bases at V and 0 bases at J, with 14 bases in the middle. CDR3 sequence (DNA): TGTGCCAGTAGTCTTCGGTCTGGAGGCTCTGGAAACACCATATATTTT. It yields the protein CASSLRSGGSGNTIYF. The full variable domain, with the rest looked up from reference TRBV19 and TRBJ1-3, is DGGITQSPKYLFRKEGQNVTLSCEQNLNHDAMYWYRQDPGQGLRLIYYSQIVNDFQKGDIAEGYSVSREKKESFPLTVTSAQKNPTAFYLCASSLRSGGSGNTIYFGEGSWLTVV.

V is TRBV2 and J is TRBJ1-2; 7 positions match TRBD1. CDR1 SNHLY and CDR2 FYNNEI come from the germline V gene. With 8 bases clipped from V and 4 bases from J, the junction kept 4 bases outside the gene matches. This CDR3 comprises 12 residues. The CDR3 sequence is CASDREGYGYTF. Here the CDR3 DNA reads TGTGCCAGCGACAGGGAGGGCTATGGCTACACCTTC.

Relative to its sample, this clone is large. V is TRBV5-4 and J is TRBJ1-2; no clear D gene. Trimming shortened V by 0 bases and J by 0 bases, and 6 bases separated the two germline ends. The length of the CDR3 is 14 residues. Germline CDR1 SGHNT, CDR2 YYREEE (reference sequence). In DNA, the CDR3 is TGTGCCAGCAGCTTGGGAGGTACTAACTATGGCTACACCTTC. This gives the protein CASSLGGTNYGYTF.

The chain combines TRBV29-1 with TRBJ1-1; 7 bases map to TRBD1. V shed 3 bases and J 0 bases; nucleotides not matched to a gene: 4. Germline V gene data show CDR1 as SQVTM and CDR2 as ANQGSEA. The CDR3 runs 14 residues. Here the CDR3 DNA reads TGCAGCGTTGACAGGGGGGCCCTGAACACTGAAGCTTTCTTT. Translated: CSVDRGALNTEAFF.

This chain uses TRBV5-1 with TRBJ2-1, with a tentative D call TRBD2 (6 bases). The CDR3 runs to 16 residues. V lost 4 bases and J lost 1, with 15 bases in between. Germline V gives CDR1 SGHRS, CDR2 YFSETQ. For the CDR3, the DNA is TGCGCCAGCAGCCCGAAGGACTATCCTTCCTACAATGAGCAGTTCTTC. Its translation is CASSPKDYPSYNEQFF.

This clone was seen only once. The chain is built from TRBV25-1 and TRBJ2-1; the D is unclear. The V and J ends lost 3 bases and 4 bases respectively, with 7 bases between them. Germline loops: CDR1 MGHDK, CDR2 SYGVNS. The length of the CDR3 is 13 residues. CDR3 in amino acids: CASSDRLYNEQFF. CDR3 nucleotide sequence: TGTGCCAGCAGTGATAGACTTTACAATGAGCAGTTCTTC.

V gene TRBV5-1 combines with J gene TRBJ1-3, with TRBD1 matching over 8 bases. In germline, CDR1 is SGHRS, CDR2 YFSETQ. Unmatched junction bases numbered 9, after V lost 4 bases and J lost 0 bases. This CDR3 is 17 amino acids long. This CDR3 is CASSPGRTGTSGNTIYF. The DNA for the CDR3 is TGCGCCAGCAGCCCTGGCCGGACAGGGACCTCTGGAAACACCATATATTTT.

V usage is TRBV28 and J usage is TRBJ2-5, with TRBD2 matching 11 bases. This CDR3 contains 17 residues. Trimming cost V 1 base and J 5 bases; bases outside gene matches: 9. Germline V CDR1 and CDR2: MDHEN, SYDVKM. The CDR3: CASSLSRLAGIKETQYF. The CDR3 DNA sequence: TGTGCCAGCAGTTTATCCCGACTAGCGGGGATAAAGGAGACCCAGTACTTC.

The genes are TRBV28 and TRBJ2-1, with 11 bases matching TRBD1. The V and J ends lost 5 bases and 8 bases, in that order; junction bases with no gene match: 11. CDR1 and CDR2 (germline): MDHEN, SYDVKM. This CDR3 has 16 residues. CDR3 in DNA: TGTGCCAGCAGTCCATCCGGGACAGGGGGTGAGGATGAGCAGTTCTTC. Encoded protein: CASSPSGTGGEDEQFF.

The rearrangement uses TRBV7-8 and TRBJ2-5, with TRBD2 matching 7 bases. The ends lost 5 bases at V and 6 bases at J; junction bases unmatched: 15. Germline values: CDR1 SGHVS, CDR2 FQNEAQ. The CDR3 has 16 amino acids. The CDR3 spells CASSLTVAAGVQTQYF. CDR3 nucleotides: TGTGCCAGCAGCCTGACCGTTGCGGCGGGAGTGCAGACCCAGTACTTC.

The chain couples TRBV25-1 to TRBJ1-5; D remains ambiguous. CDR1 is MGHDK and CDR2 is SYGVNS in the germline V gene. V was pared by 2 bases and J by 7 bases, with 12 bases between. CDR3 length: 14 residues. Written as DNA, the CDR3 is TGTGCCAGCAGTGAACCGGGTTCAGAACAGCCCCAGCATTTT. It encodes CASSEPGSEQPQHF.